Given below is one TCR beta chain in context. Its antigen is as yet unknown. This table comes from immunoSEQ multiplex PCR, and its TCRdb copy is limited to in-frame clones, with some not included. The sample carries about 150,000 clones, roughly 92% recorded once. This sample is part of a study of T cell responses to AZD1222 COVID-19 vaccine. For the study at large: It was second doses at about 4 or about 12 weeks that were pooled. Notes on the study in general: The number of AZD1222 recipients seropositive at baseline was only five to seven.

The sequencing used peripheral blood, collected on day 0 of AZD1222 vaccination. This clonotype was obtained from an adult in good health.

The CDR3 DNA reads as TGTGCCAGCAGCTTTAGTGCAACTAATGAAAAACTGTTTTTT. Translating it yields CASSFSATNEKLFF. The gene calls are TRBV7-9 and TRBJ1-4; no reliable D call. The CDR3 covers 14 residues. Germline V CDR1 and CDR2: SEHNR, FQNEAQ (reference sequence). V dropped 3 bases and J dropped 0 bases, with 5 bases sitting between them.